These T cell receptor beta chains were read from a single sample in a study of post-analysis software for immune sequencing data. In TCRdb, the PCR reads were re-called with MiXCR into one record per CDR3 protein. Of approximately 690,000 distinct CDR3 sequences in the sample, around 64% were seen once. The sequencing sample was made of blood. The receptors originated from a girl aged 2 to 10 with multiple sclerosis. Both conserved end residues are part of each CDR3. Fields, in order: clone size, V gene, D gene, J gene, CDR3 protein, CDR3 DNA. The D gene is left open where the match is weak. A clone size is listed for some rows: how often the clone was seen (once, few, many), or a class if it is expanded.

>NA|TRBV5-1|NA|TRBJ1-1
CASKERNTEAFF
TGCGCCAGCAAGGAGCGGAACACTGAAGCTTTCTTT
>NA|TRBV20-1|TRBD1|TRBJ1-2
CSASLGQAIYGYTF
TGCAGTGCTAGTTTGGGACAGGCCATCTATGGCTACACCTTC
>NA|TRBV10-3|NA|TRBJ1-2
CAISAWVTEVSNYGYTF
TGTGCCATCAGTGCTTGGGTAACAGAAGTTTCCAACTATGGCTACACCTTC
>NA|TRBV20-1|TRBD1|TRBJ2-7
CSARDEGASYEQYF
TGCAGTGCTAGAGATGAGGGGGCTTCCTACGAGCAGTACTTC
>NA|TRBV18|NA|TRBJ2-5
CASSPPSVGETQYF
TGTGCCAGCTCACCACCGTCGGTTGGAGAGACCCAGTACTTC
>NA|TRBV7-9|NA|TRBJ2-1
CASSPRWPPGNEQFF
TGTGCCAGCAGCCCTAGATGGCCCCCGGGCAATGAGCAGTTCTTC
>NA|TRBV20-1|TRBD1|TRBJ1-2
CSATPTGAHGYTF
TGCAGTGCTACCCCGACAGGGGCCCATGGCTACACCTTC
>few|TRBV5-1|NA|TRBJ2-1
CASSLDGTEQFF
TGCGCCAGCAGCTTGGACGGGACTGAGCAGTTCTTC
>NA|TRBV15|TRBD2|TRBJ2-1
CATSRARGSGPYNEQFF
TGTGCCACCAGCAGAGCCCGGGGTAGCGGGCCTTACAATGAGCAGTTCTTC
>NA|TRBV29-1|NA|TRBJ1-2
CSVEDPSGGYTF
TGCAGCGTTGAAGACCCCTCAGGGGGCTACACCTTC
>NA|TRBV7-3|TRBD1|TRBJ1-2
CASSSGRGLDGYTF
TGTGCCAGCAGCTCGGGGAGGGGGCTTGATGGCTACACCTTC
>NA|TRBV6-5|NA|TRBJ2-7
CASSYSGLGRRAYEQYF
TGTGCCAGCAGTTACTCGGGATTGGGACGGCGAGCCTACGAGCAGTACTTC
>NA|TRBV7-9|NA|TRBJ2-1
CASSAQGGSEQFF
TGTGCCAGCAGCGCCCAGGGGGGAAGTGAGCAGTTCTTC
>NA|TRBV7-2|NA|TRBJ1-2
CASSLAAGRAEGYTF
TGTGCCAGCAGCTTAGCAGCGGGCAGGGCGGAAGGCTACACCTTC
>NA|TRBV11-2|TRBD1|TRBJ2-5
CASTRQGAKTQYF
TGTGCCAGCACACGACAGGGGGCGAAGACCCAGTACTTC
>NA|TRBV29-1|TRBD2|TRBJ2-7
CSVTGTSSLYEQYF
TGCAGCGTCACCGGGACTAGCAGCCTCTACGAGCAGTACTTC
>few|TRBV20-1|NA|TRBJ2-5
CSATDFQETQYF
TGCAGTGCTACGGACTTCCAAGAGACCCAGTACTTC
>NA|TRBV12-3/TRBV12-4|TRBD2|TRBJ2-1
CASSLGKAGVEQFF
TGTGCCAGCAGTTTGGGAAAAGCGGGAGTTGAGCAGTTCTTC
>few|TRBV7-9|TRBD1|TRBJ2-3
CASSFGTQGADTQYF
TGTGCCAGCAGCTTCGGGACCCAGGGGGCAGATACGCAGTATTTT
>few|TRBV12-3/TRBV12-4|TRBD2|TRBJ2-3
CASSFQAGGTDTQYF
TGTGCCAGCAGTTTTCAAGCGGGGGGCACAGATACGCAGTATTTT
>once|TRBV5-1|NA|TRBJ2-7
CASRYGLGSYEQYF
TGCGCCAGCAGATACGGACTCGGCTCCTACGAGCAGTACTTC
>NA|TRBV29-1|TRBD2|TRBJ2-1
CSVEGGTSGRGQFF
TGCAGCGTTGAGGGGGGGACTAGCGGGAGAGGGCAGTTCTTC
>NA|TRBV6-2/TRBV6-3|NA|TRBJ1-2
CASREGTGNYDYTF
TGTGCCAGCAGGGAGGGGACCGGTAACTATGACTACACCTTC
>NA|TRBV10-2|TRBD2|TRBJ2-1
CASSREGSHNEQFF
TGCGCCAGCAGTAGGGAGGGCAGCCACAATGAGCAGTTCTTC
>once|TRBV15|NA|TRBJ2-5
CATSSRTDRGETQYF
TGTGCCACCAGCAGTAGGACAGACCGAGGGGAGACCCAGTACTTC
>once|TRBV6-5|TRBD2|TRBJ2-3
CASSYLGLAGGVDTQYF
TGTGCCAGCAGTTACCTGGGACTAGCGGGAGGTGTTGATACGCAGTATTTT
>NA|TRBV9|TRBD2|TRBJ2-7
CASSEGLAEGLYEQYF
TGTGCCAGCAGCGAAGGACTAGCGGAGGGGCTATACGAGCAGTACTTC
>few|TRBV5-6|NA|TRBJ2-7
CASSLSGRYSYEQYF
TGTGCCAGCAGCTTGAGCGGACGTTACTCCTACGAGCAGTACTTC
>few|TRBV29-1|NA|TRBJ1-1
CSGLVGTEAFF
TGCAGCGGCCTAGTAGGCACTGAAGCTTTCTTT
>NA|TRBV7-2|TRBD1|TRBJ2-6
CASSPYAGGALGGANVLTF
TGTGCCAGCAGCCCGTATGCAGGGGGCGCCCTTGGTGGGGCCAACGTCCTGACTTTC
>NA|TRBV5-6|NA|TRBJ2-7
CASRVRQVSYEQYF
TGTGCCAGCAGAGTTCGGCAGGTTTCCTACGAGCAGTACTTC
>NA|TRBV4-2|NA|TRBJ2-1
CASSQGAGPGGNEQFF
TGTGCCAGCAGCCAAGGGGCCGGACCCGGAGGTAATGAGCAGTTCTTC
>NA|TRBV7-6|NA|TRBJ1-1
CASSLEMGATEAFF
TGTGCCAGCAGCTTAGAAATGGGGGCAACTGAAGCTTTCTTT
>NA|TRBV5-6|NA|TRBJ1-2
CASSQGHNGYTF
TGTGCCAGCAGCCAGGGTCACAATGGCTACACCTTC
>NA|TRBV5-1|TRBD1|TRBJ2-1
CASSLAIRQGEGEQFF
TGCGCCAGCAGCTTGGCGATCCGACAGGGTGAAGGGGAGCAGTTCTTC
>NA|TRBV6-6|NA|TRBJ1-5
CASSYGGFGQPQHF
TGTGCCAGCAGTTATGGGGGGTTCGGTCAGCCCCAGCATTTT
>NA|TRBV7-9|TRBD2|TRBJ2-3
CASSLAQGPGTSVTDTQYF
TGTGCCAGCAGCTTAGCCCAGGGCCCCGGGACTAGCGTAACAGATACGCAGTATTTT
>NA|TRBV11-2|NA|TRBJ2-7
CASSLEGQGWYEQYF
TGTGCCAGCAGCTTAGAGGGCCAGGGCTGGTACGAGCAGTACTTC
>NA|TRBV5-1|NA|TRBJ2-5
CASSQDSLQETQYF
TGCGCCAGCAGCCAGGACAGCCTACAAGAGACCCAGTACTTC
>NA|TRBV5-1|TRBD2|TRBJ2-1
CASSLVVAGGSYNEQFF
TGCGCCAGCAGCTTGGTGGTAGCGGGAGGGTCCTACAATGAGCAGTTCTTC
>NA|TRBV7-2|TRBD2|TRBJ2-1
CASSFPTRGGHNEQFF
TGTGCCAGCAGCTTCCCCACGCGGGGGGGTCACAATGAGCAGTTCTTC
>NA|TRBV30|TRBD2|TRBJ2-3
CAWSVLGLGTDTQYF
TGTGCCTGGAGTGTACTGGGACTAGGCACAGATACGCAGTATTTT
>NA|TRBV18|NA|TRBJ2-3
CASSPLKDSRSTDTQYF
TGTGCCAGCTCACCCCTCAAGGACAGCCGTAGCACAGATACGCAGTATTTT
>NA|TRBV7-3|NA|TRBJ2-1
CASSGQAEDNEQFF
TGTGCCAGCAGTGGACAAGCGGAGGACAATGAGCAGTTCTTC
>once|TRBV5-1|NA|TRBJ2-3
CASSSGGVPDTQYF
TGCGCCAGCAGCTCGGGGGGCGTTCCAGATACGCAGTATTTT
>once|TRBV5-1|NA|TRBJ2-1
CASSFSGIANEQFF
TGCGCCAGCAGCTTCTCCGGGATTGCGAATGAGCAGTTCTTC